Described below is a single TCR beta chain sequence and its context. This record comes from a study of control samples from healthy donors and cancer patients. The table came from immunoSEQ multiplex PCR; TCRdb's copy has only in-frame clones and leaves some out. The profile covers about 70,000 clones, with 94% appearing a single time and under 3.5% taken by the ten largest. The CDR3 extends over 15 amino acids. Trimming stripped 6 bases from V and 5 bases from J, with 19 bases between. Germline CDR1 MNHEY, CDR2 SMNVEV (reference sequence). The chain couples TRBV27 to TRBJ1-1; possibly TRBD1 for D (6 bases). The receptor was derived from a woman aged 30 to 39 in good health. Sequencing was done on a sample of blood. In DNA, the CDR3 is TGTGCCAGCAGGAACAGGGCGGGGTTGGATACTGAAGCTTTCTTT. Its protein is CASRNRAGLDTEAFF.